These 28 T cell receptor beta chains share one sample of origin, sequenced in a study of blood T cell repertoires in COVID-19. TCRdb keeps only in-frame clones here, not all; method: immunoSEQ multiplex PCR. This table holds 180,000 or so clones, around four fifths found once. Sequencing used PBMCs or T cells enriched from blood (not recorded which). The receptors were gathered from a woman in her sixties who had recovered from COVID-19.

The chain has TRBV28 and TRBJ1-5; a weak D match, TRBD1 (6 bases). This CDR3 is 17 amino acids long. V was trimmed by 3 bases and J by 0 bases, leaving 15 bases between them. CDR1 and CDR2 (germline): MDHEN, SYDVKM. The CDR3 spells CASSLKMTGYSNQPQHF. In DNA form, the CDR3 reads TGTGCCAGCAGTTTGAAGATGACAGGCTATAGCAATCAGCCCCAGCATTTT.

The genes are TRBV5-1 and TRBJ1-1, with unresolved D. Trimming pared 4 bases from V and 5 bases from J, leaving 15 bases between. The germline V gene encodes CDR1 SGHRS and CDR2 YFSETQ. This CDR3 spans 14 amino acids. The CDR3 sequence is CASSADTARTEAFF. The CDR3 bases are TGCGCCAGCAGCGCCGACACGGCAAGAACTGAAGCTTTCTTT.

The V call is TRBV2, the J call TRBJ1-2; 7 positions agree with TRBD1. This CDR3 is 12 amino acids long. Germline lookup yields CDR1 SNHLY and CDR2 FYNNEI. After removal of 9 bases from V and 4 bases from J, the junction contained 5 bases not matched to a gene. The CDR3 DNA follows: TGTGCCAGTCGGGACAGTGTCTATGGCTACACCTTC. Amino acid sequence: CASRDSVYGYTF.

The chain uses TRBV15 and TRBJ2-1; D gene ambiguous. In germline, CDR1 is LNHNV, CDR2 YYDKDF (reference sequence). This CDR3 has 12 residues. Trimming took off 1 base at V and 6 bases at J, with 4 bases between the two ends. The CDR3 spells CATSRALNEQFF. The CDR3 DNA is TGTGCCACCAGCAGAGCCCTCAATGAGCAGTTCTTC.

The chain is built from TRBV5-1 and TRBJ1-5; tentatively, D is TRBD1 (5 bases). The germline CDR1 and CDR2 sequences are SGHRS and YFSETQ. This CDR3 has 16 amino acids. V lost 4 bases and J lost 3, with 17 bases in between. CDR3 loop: CASSLPAGRDNQPQHF. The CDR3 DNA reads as TGCGCCAGCAGCCTCCCTGCAGGGAGGGACAATCAGCCCCAGCATTTT.

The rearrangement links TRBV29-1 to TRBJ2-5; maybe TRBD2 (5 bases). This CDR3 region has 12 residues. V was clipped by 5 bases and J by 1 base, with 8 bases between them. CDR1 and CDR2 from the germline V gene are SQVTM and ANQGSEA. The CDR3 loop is CSVSRVQETQYF. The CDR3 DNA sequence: TGCAGCGTTTCGAGGGTCCAAGAGACCCAGTACTTC.

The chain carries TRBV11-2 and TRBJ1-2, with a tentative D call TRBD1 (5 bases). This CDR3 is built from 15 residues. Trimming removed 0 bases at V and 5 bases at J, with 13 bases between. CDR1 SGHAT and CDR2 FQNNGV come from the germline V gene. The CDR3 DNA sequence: TGTGCCAGCAGCTTAGATGGCAGGGAGGCGTATGGCTACACCTTC. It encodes CASSLDGREAYGYTF.

The CDR3 DNA is TGTGCCAGCAGTCGACCCGGGACAGGGACCGGAAACACCATATATTTT. Its translation is CASSRPGTGTGNTIYF. The chain carries TRBV6-6 and TRBJ1-3; TRBD1 aligns across 9 bases. V dropped 5 bases and J dropped 4; count of bases not matched to a gene: 9. Germline assignment: CDR1 MNHNY and CDR2 SVGAGI (reference sequence). This CDR3 has 16 amino acids.

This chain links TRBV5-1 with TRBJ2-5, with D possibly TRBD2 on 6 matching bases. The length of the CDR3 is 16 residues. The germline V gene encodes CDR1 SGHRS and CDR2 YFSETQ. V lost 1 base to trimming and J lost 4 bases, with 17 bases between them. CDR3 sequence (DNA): TGCGCCAGCAGCTTGTCAGTGCGGGTTAGCGGAGAGACCCAGTACTTC. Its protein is CASSLSVRVSGETQYF.

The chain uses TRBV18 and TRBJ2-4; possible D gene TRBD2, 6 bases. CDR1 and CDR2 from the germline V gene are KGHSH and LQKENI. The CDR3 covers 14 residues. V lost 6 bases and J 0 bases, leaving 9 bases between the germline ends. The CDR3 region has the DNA TGTGCCAGCTCCCAGGGACTAGCCAAAAACATTCAGTACTTC. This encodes CASSQGLAKNIQYF.

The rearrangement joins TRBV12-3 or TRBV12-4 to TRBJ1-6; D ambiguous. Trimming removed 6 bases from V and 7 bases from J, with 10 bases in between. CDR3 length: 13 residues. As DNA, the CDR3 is TGTGCCAGCAGCCGAACAGTGAATTCACCCCTCCACTTT. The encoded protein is CASSRTVNSPLHF.

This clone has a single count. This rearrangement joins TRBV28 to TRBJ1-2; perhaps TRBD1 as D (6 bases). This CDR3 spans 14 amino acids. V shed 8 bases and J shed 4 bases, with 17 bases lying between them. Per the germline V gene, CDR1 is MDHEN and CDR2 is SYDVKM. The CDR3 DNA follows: TGTGCCAGCGAGTCTGTGACAGGACTCTATGGCTACACCTTC. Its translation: CASESVTGLYGYTF.

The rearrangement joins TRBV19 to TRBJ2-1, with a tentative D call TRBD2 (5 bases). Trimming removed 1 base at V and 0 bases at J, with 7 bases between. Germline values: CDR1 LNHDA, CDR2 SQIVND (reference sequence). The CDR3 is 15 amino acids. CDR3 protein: CASSIVANSYNEQFF. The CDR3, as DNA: TGTGCCAGTAGTATAGTAGCGAACTCCTACAATGAGCAGTTCTTC.

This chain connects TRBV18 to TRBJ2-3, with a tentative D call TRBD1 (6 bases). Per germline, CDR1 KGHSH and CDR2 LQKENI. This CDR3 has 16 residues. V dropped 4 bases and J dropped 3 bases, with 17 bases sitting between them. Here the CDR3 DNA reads TGTGCCAGCTCACAGTATTTAACAGGGTCGACAGATACGCAGTATTTT. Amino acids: CASSQYLTGSTDTQYF.

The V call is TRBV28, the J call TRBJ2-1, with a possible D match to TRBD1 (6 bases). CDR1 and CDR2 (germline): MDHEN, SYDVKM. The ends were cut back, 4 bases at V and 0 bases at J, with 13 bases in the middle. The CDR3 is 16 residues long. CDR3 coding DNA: TGTGCCAGCAGTTCAAGAACAGGGTCCTCCTACAATGAGCAGTTCTTC. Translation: CASSSRTGSSYNEQFF.

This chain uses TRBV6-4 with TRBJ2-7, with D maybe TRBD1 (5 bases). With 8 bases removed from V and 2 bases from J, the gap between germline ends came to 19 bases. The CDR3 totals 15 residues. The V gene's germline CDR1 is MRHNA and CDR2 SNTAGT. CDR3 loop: CASPRTYPPTYEQYF. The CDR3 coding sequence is TGTGCCAGCCCCCGGACATACCCGCCTACCTACGAGCAGTACTTC.

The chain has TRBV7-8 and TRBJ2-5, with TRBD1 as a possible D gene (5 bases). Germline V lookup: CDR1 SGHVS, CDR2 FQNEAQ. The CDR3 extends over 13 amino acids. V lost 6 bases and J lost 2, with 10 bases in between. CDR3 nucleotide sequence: TGTGCCAGCAGGAAGACAGAGCAAGAGACCCAGTACTTC. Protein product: CASRKTEQETQYF.

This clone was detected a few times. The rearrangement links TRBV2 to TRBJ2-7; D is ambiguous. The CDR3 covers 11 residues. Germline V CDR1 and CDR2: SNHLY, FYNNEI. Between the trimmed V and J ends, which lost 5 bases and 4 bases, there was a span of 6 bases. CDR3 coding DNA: TGTGCCAGCAGTTCCGAGTACGAGCAGTACTTC. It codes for CASSSEYEQYF.

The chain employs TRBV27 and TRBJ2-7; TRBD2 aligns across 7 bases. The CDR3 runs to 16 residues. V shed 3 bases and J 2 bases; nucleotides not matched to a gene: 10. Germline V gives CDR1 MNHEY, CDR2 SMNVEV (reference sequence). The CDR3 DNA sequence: TGTGCCAGCAGTTTTTGGGGCGAAGGGAGGGCCTACGAGCAGTACTTC. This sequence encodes CASSFWGEGRAYEQYF.

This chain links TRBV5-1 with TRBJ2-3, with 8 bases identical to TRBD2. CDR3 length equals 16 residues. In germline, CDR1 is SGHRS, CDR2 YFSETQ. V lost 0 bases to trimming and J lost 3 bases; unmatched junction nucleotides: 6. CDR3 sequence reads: CASSLGWSGRTDTQYF. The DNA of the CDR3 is TGCGCCAGCAGCTTGGGGTGGAGCGGGAGAACAGATACGCAGTATTTT.

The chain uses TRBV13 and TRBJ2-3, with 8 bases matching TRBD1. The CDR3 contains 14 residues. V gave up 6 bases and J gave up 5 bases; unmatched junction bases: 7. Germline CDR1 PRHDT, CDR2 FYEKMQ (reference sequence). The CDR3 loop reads CASRTSGGGDTQYF. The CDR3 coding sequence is TGTGCCAGCAGAACATCAGGGGGCGGAGATACGCAGTATTTT.

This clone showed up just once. CDR3 sequence: CASSEWSSASTDTQYF. The CDR3, as DNA: TGTGCCAGCAGTGAATGGTCTAGCGCAAGCACAGATACGCAGTATTTT. The rearrangement uses TRBV25-1 and TRBJ2-3; a possible D gene is TRBD2 (6 bases). Trimming stripped 1 base from V and 0 bases from J, with 11 bases between. This CDR3 has 16 amino acids. CDR1 MGHDK and CDR2 SYGVNS come from the germline V gene.

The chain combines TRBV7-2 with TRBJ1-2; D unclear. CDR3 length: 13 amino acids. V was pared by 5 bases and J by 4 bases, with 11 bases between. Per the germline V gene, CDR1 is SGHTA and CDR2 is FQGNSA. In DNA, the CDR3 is TGTGCCAGCAGCCCGGGTCCTTCCTATGGCTACACCTTC. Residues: CASSPGPSYGYTF.

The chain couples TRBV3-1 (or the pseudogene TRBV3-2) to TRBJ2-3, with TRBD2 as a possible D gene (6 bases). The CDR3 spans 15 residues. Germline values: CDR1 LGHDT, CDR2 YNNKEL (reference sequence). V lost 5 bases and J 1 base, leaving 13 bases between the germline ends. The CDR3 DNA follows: TGTGCCAGCAGCGAAACTAGCATGGGCACAGATACGCAGTATTTT. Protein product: CASSETSMGTDTQYF.

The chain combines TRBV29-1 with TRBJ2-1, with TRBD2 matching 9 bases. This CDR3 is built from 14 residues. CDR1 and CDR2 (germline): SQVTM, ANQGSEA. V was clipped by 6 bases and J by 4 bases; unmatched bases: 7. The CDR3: CSVVGGRAYNEQFF. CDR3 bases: TGCAGCGTAGTCGGCGGGAGGGCTTACAATGAGCAGTTCTTC.

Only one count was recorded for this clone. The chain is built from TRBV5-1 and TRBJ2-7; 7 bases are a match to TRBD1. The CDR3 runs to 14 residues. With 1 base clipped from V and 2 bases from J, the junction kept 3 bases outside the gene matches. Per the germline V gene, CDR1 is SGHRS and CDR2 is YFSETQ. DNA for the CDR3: TGCGCCAGCAGCTTGACAGGGGCAGCCTACGAGCAGTACTTC. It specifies CASSLTGAAYEQYF.

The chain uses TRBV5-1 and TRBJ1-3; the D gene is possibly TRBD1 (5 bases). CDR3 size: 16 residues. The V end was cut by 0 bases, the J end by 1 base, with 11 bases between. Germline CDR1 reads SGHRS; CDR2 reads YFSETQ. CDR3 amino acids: CASSLEAQVSGNTIYF. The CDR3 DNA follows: TGCGCCAGCAGCTTGGAGGCACAGGTGTCTGGAAACACCATATATTTT.

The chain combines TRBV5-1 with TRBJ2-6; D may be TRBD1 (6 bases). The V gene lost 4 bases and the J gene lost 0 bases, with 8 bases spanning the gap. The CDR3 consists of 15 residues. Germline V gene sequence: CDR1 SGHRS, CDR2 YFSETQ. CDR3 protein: CASSAGASGANVLTF. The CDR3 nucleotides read TGCGCCAGCAGCGCAGGGGCCTCTGGGGCCAACGTCCTGACTTTC.